This T cell receptor beta chain was documented in a study of blood T cell repertoires in COVID-19. Whole-study context: Collection of acute and convalescent COVID-19 samples took place in the United States, Italy and Spain. The cDNA or gDNA used as material had been derived from T cells, B-cell-depleted T cells, or PBMCs.

Original analysis: Amplifying reference gene primers gave estimates of nucleated cell counts. Generated by immunoSEQ multiplex PCR, the TCRdb table keeps only in-frame clones and is missing some. V, J and clone size are taken as reported in that table, and D and trimming were inferred from the DNA itself. This sample has about 170,000 clones, with 85% to 90% found just once. This CDR3 is 16 amino acids long. V was pared by 4 bases and J by 5 bases, with 11 bases of the junction left unmatched. Germline CDR1 SGHTA, CDR2 FQGNSA. The chain uses TRBV7-2 and TRBJ1-5; 7 nucleotides match TRBD1. The material sequenced was peripheral blood. The source is a woman aged 55-69 years with COVID-19, enrolled during active disease. The chain's CDR3 is CASSSPGQLTDQPQHF. CDR3 nucleotide sequence: TGTGCCAGCAGCTCTCCGGGACAGCTTACCGATCAGCCCCAGCATTTT. Full variable domain (missing parts from reference TRBV7-2 and TRBJ1-5): GAGVSQSPSNKVTEKGKDVELRCDPISGHTALYWYRQSLGQGLEFLIYFQGNSAPDKSGLPSDRFSAERTGGSVSTLTIQRTQQEDSAVYLCASSSPGQLTDQPQHFGDGTRLSIL.